This T cell receptor (beta chain) was documented in a study of cytomegalovirus exposure and HLA in healthy donors. The CDR3 extends over 15 amino acids. The germline V gene has CDR1 MNHNY and CDR2 SVGAGI (reference sequence). After removal of 5 bases from V and 6 bases from J, the junction contained 5 bases not matched to a gene. PCR involved 60 Vbeta and 13 Jbeta primers. This table comes from immunoSEQ multiplex PCR, and its TCRdb copy is limited to in-frame clones, with some not included. The sample consists of about 130,000 clones, over 70% of them appearing once. The sequencing input was PBMCs. V is TRBV6-6 and J is TRBJ2-2, with 11 bases aligning to TRBD2. The sequence came from a woman aged 55 to 70 in good health and CMV-seropositive. Written as DNA, the CDR3 is TGTGCCAGCAGTCGATTAGCGGGGGGGCCCGGGGAGCTGTTTTTT. This gives the protein CASSRLAGGPGELFF.